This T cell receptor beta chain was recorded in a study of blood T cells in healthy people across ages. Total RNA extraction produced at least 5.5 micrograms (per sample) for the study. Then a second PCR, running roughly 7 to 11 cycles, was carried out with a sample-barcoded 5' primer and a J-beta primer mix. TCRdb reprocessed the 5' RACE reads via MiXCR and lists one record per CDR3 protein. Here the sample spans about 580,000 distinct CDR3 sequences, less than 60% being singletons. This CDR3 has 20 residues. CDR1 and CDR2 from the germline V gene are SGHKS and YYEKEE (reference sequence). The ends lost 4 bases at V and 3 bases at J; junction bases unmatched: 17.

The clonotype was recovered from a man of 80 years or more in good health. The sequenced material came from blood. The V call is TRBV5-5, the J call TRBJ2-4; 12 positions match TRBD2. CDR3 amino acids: CASSLELASGRVRDKNIQYF. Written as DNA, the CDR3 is TGTGCCAGCAGCCTAGAACTGGCTAGCGGGAGGGTAAGGGACAAAAACATTCAGTACTTC.